These 10 T cell receptor beta chains were sequenced from one sample in a study of human T cells and chemical hapten exposure. TCRdb reprocessed the RACE reads with MiXCR, giving one entry per CDR3 protein. The data hold 90,000 or so distinct CDR3 sequences, with about 10% observed a single time. Time point noted: patch test 1, 2 weeks after DPC sensitization. The treatment was: therapeutic diphenylcyclopropenone sensitization with weekly scalp DPC. Sequencing used whole blood, obtained in connection with sensitization to the hapten diphenylcyclopropenone (DPC). The source of these receptors is a man in his forties with alopecia areata. Some clones in this sample may be carry-over from other donors' samples.

This clonotype is judged medium-sized. The J gene is TRBJ2-7, the V gene TRBV27, with D hard to call. Germline loops: CDR1 MNHEY, CDR2 SMNVEV (reference sequence). The CDR3 spans 12 residues. Trimming cost V 5 bases and J 2 bases, with 7 bases left between them. CDR3 amino acids: CASSRVPYEQYF. The CDR3 region has the DNA TGTGCCAGCAGTAGGGTGCCCTACGAGCAGTACTTC.

J is TRBJ2-3 and V is TRBV7-3, with 11 positions matching TRBD2. The CDR3 covers 15 residues. Germline V gene lookup returns CDR1 SGHTA and CDR2 FQGTGA. With V trimmed by 4 bases and J by 6 bases, 6 bases remained unmatched. CDR3 residues: CASSSQGLAEDTQYF. CDR3 bases: TGTGCCAGCAGCTCCCAGGGACTAGCGGAGGATACGCAGTATTTT.

This chain uses TRBV7-2 with TRBJ2-2; D not certain. V lost 4 bases, J lost 2 bases, and 8 bases lay in between. Germline loops: CDR1 SGHTA, CDR2 FQGNSA. This CDR3 spans 14 amino acids. The CDR3 loop is CASSWVRNTGELFF. Written as DNA, the CDR3 is TGTGCCAGCAGCTGGGTCAGAAACACCGGGGAGCTGTTTTTT.

This clonotype was seen repeatedly, ten times or more. This rearrangement joins TRBV10-3 to TRBJ2-3, with D perhaps matching TRBD1 (5 bases). V lost 6 bases, J lost 1 base, and 11 bases lay in between. The germline CDR1 and CDR2 sequences are ENHRY and SYGVKD. The CDR3 sequence is 14 residues long. CDR3 sequence reads: CAIRDRSGTDTQYF. The CDR3 DNA is TGTGCCATCAGAGACAGAAGCGGCACAGATACGCAGTATTTT.

This clonotype was counted at least ten times. V usage is TRBV12-3 or TRBV12-4 and J usage is TRBJ2-3; tentative D call: TRBD2 (5 bases). V lost 6 bases, J lost 13 bases, and 17 bases lay in between. This CDR3 region has 12 residues. The CDR3 DNA follows: TGTGCCAGCAGCCCGGACTCCTTAGAAGAGTATTTT. It yields the protein CASSPDSLEEYF.

This clonotype showed up many times. CDR3 residues: CASSPAGGLNTIYF. In DNA form, the CDR3 reads TGTGCCAGCTCACCCGCAGGGGGTTTGAACACCATATATTTT. V and J are TRBV18 and TRBJ1-3, with 7 bases fitting TRBD1. V gave up 3 bases and J gave up 7 bases; unmatched junction bases: 6. In germline, CDR1 is KGHSH, CDR2 LQKENI. The length of the CDR3 is 14 residues.

The table lists this clonotype with a few counts. The V gene is TRBV29-1, the J gene TRBJ2-1; 8 bases fit TRBD2. Losses at the gene ends were 6 bases for V and 2 bases for J; bases not matched to a gene: 0. The germline CDR1 and CDR2 sequences are SQVTM and ANQGSEA. There are 12 residues in the CDR3. CDR3 bases: TGCAGCGTGGGACTAGCCTACAATGAGCAGTTCTTC. It yields the protein CSVGLAYNEQFF.

This clonotype was picked up a small number of times. V is TRBV9 and J is TRBJ1-5; D perhaps matches TRBD1 (6 bases). This CDR3 region has 17 residues. The ends were cut back, 4 bases at V and 0 bases at J, with 17 bases in the middle. The germline gives CDR1 SGDLS, CDR2 YYNGEE. Here the CDR3 DNA reads TGTGCCAGCAGCTTTAAGACAGGCGATTTTAGCAATCAGCCCCAGCATTTT. Protein product: CASSFKTGDFSNQPQHF.

J is TRBJ2-7 and V is TRBV25-1; D might be TRBD1 or TRBD2, each matching 5 bases. CDR1 and CDR2 (germline): MGHDK, SYGVNS. The CDR3 contains 14 residues. Trimming removed 9 bases from V and 5 bases from J, with 20 bases in between. CDR3 residues: CARTSARGVHEQYV. In nucleotides, the CDR3 is TGTGCCAGGACATCAGCGAGGGGCGTCCACGAGCAGTACGTC.

In this sample, this clonotype turned up a few times. The rearrangement uses TRBV6-2 or TRBV6-3 and TRBJ1-4, with unresolved D. Trimming took off 4 bases at V and 0 bases at J, with 15 bases between the two ends. Germline-derived CDR1 and CDR2 are MNHEY and SVGEGT. This CDR3 has 17 residues. CDR3 DNA: TGTGCCAGCAGTTCAAGATTTTTGGGGACAACTAATGAAAAACTGTTTTTT. It specifies CASSSRFLGTTNEKLFF.